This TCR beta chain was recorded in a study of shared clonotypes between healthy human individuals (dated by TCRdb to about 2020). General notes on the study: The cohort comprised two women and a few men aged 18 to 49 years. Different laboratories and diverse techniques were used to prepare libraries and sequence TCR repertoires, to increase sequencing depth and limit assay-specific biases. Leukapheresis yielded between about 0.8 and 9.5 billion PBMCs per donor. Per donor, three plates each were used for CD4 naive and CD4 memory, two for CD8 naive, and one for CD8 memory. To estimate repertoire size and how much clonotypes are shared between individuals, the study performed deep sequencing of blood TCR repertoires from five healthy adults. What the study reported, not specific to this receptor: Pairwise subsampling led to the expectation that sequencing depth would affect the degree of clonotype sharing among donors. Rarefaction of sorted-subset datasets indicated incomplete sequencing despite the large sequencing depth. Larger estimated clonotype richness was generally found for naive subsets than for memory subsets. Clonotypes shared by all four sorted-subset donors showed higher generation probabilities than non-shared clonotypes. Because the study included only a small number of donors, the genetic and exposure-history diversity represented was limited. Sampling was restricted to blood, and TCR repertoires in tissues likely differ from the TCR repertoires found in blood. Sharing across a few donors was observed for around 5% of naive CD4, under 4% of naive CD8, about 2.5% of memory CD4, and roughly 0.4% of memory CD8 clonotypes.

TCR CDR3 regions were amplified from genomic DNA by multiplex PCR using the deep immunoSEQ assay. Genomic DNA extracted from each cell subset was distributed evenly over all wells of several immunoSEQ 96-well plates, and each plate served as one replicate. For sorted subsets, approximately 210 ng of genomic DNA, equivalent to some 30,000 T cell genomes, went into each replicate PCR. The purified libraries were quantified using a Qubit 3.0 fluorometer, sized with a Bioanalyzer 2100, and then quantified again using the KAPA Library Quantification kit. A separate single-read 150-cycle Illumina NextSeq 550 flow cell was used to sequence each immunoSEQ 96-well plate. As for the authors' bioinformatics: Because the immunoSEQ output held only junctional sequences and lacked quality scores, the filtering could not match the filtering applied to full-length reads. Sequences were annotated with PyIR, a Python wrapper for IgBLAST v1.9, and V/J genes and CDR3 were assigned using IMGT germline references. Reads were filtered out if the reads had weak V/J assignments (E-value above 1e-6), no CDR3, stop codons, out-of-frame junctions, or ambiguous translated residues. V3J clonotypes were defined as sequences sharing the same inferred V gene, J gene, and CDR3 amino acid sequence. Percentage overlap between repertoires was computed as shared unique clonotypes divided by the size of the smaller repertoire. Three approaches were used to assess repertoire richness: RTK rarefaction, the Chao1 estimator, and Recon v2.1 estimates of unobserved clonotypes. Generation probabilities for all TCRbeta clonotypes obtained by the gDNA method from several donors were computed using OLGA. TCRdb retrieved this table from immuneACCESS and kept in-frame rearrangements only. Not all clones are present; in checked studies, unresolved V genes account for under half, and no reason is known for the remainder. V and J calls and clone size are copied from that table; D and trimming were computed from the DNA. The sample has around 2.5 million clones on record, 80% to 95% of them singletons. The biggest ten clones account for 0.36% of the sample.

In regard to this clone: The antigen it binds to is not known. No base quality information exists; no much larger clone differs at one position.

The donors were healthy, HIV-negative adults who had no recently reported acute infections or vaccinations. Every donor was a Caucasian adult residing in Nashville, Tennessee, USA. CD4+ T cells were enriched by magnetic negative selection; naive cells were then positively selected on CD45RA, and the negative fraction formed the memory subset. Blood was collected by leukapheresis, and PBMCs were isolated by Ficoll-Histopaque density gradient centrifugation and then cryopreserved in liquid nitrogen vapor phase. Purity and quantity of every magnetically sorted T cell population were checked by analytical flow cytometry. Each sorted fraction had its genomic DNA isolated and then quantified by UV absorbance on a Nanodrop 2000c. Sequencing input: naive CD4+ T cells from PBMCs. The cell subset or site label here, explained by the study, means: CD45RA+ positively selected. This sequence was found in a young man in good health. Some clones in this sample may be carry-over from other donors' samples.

The DNA reads TGTGCCAGCAGCTTAGCGGGTTCGACTAGCGGGTCTCGATTAGATACGCAGTATTTT. The translation is CASSLAGSTSGSRLDTQYF. The receptor chain draws on TRBV7-9 and TRBJ2-3; 10 junctional bases match TRBD2. Spanning cysteine to phenylalanine, the CDR3 consists of 19 amino acids. The read is trimmed to its CDR3 DNA, 57 bases read in frame from base 1. V has 0 bases trimmed and J has 5 bases trimmed; junction bases matching no gene number 14. CDR1 and CDR2, looked up from the germline V gene (reference sequence), are SEHNR and FQNEAQ.